This T cell receptor (beta chain) emerged from a study of cytotoxic CD8 clonotypes in ibrutinib-treated CLL. Across the study: Researchers reported ten to twelve relapsed/refractory and roughly 15 treatment-naive patients, around 17 of them IGHV unmutated.

Deep sequencing aimed at 1 in 200,000 to 1 in 1 million T cells' resolution. The table came from immunoSEQ multiplex PCR; TCRdb's copy has only in-frame clones and leaves some out. The sample includes approximately 280,000 clones, 70% to 80% of them seen just once. Of note for this clone: Antigen unknown.

Germline CDR1 SNHLY, CDR2 FYNNEI. The length of the CDR3 is 16 residues. V trimming: 5 bases; J trimming: 0 bases; junction bases outside the gene matches: 3. General study findings and limits: Baseline clonality was higher than in age-matched healthy donors and moved in step with circulating CD8+ T-cell counts. Clonality climbed at ibrutinib response, then dropped toward baseline at progression.

V gene TRBV2 combines with J gene TRBJ1-3; TRBD1 matches at 11 bases. The receptor was derived from a human donor with chronic lymphocytic leukemia. Here the sequenced sample was PBMCs, taken at disease progression, from a patient treated with ibrutinib. The CDR3 sequence is CASSRDRGISGNTIYF. The CDR3 DNA sequence: TGTGCCAGCAGTCGGGACAGGGGGATCTCTGGAAACACCATATATTTT.